One and the same sample provided the 5 T cell receptor beta chains below, sequenced in a study of T cells after posttransplantation cyclophosphamide. Assay used: immunoSEQ multiplex PCR; TCRdb lists only in-frame clones, some missing. The sample shows 35,000 to 55,000 clones, no singletons; the ten largest hold roughly 2%. The sequenced sample consisted of PBMCs. The receptors come from a man between 40 and 49 years old in good health, CMV-negative, and a related stem cell transplant donor.

With respect to this clone: One end of the junction fails to match germline, which may point to a read error. The rearrangement joins TRBV18 to TRBJ1-5; 8 nucleotides match TRBD1. This CDR3 contains 15 residues. Looked up from germline, CDR1 is KGHSH and CDR2 is LQKENI. Here the CDR3 reads CASSPGTGPHQPQNF. The CDR3, as DNA: TGTGCCAGCTCACCGGGGACAGGTCCCCATCAGCCCCAGAATTTT. The whole variable domain, filled in from reference TRBV18 and TRBJ1-5, reads NAGVMQNPRHLVRRRGQEARLRCSPMKGHSHVYWYRQLPEEGLKFMVYLQKENIIDESGMPKERFSAEFPKEGPSILRIQQVVRGDSAAYFCASSPGTGPHQPQNFGDGTRLSIL.

This clone turned up a few times. This chain links TRBV5-5 with TRBJ2-5; D is possibly TRBD1 (6 bases). With the DNA end fitting TRBJ2-7 better, the J assignment may be wrong. The CDR3 is 12 amino acids. Germline values: CDR1 SGHKS, CDR2 YYEKEE (reference sequence). The CDR3 DNA sequence: TGTGCCAGCAGCTTGATACAGGGCGAGCAGTACTTC. This codes for CASSLIQGEQYF.

The rearrangement joins TRBV7-2 to TRBJ2-5; 12 nucleotides match TRBD2. Losses at the gene ends were 7 bases for V and 1 base for J; bases not matched to a gene: 1. This CDR3 has 14 amino acids. The V gene's germline CDR1 is SGHTA and CDR2 FQGNSA. The CDR3 region is CASTSGRAQETQYF. For the CDR3, the DNA is TGTGCCAGCACTAGCGGGAGGGCCCAAGAGACCCAGTACTTC.

This clone was seen repeatedly, ten times or more. This chain connects TRBV10-1 to TRBJ2-3; 7 bases align to TRBD2. The CDR3 extends over 15 amino acids. From germline, CDR1 is WNHNN and CDR2 SYGVQD (reference sequence). The V and J ends lost 3 bases and 4 bases, in that order; junction bases with no gene match: 7. CDR3 sequence reads: CASSEGRGDADTQYF. CDR3 DNA sequence: TGCGCCAGCAGTGAAGGGAGGGGCGACGCAGATACGCAGTATTTT.

This clone occurred a few times. The CDR3 bases are TGTGCCAGCAGGACACAGGGGGCCTACAATGAGCAGTTCTTC. Translated, it gives CASRTQGAYNEQFF. The chain carries TRBV6-6 and TRBJ2-1; 8 bases fit TRBD1. Germline assignment: CDR1 MNHNY and CDR2 SVGAGI (reference sequence). Trimming took 6 bases from V and 2 from J; bases not matched to a gene: 3. The CDR3 spans 14 residues.